These T cell receptor beta chains were read from a single sample in a study of OX40 agonist ivuxolimab in advanced cancers. The table came from immunoSEQ multiplex PCR; TCRdb's copy has only in-frame clones and leaves some out. The sample gives 80,000 to 100,000 clones, 90% to 95% of which show up once; about 2.6% is in the top ten. Material: CD4+ or CD8+ T cells sorted from blood, obtained in a trial of the OX40 agonist ivuxolimab. Receptors originate from an adult with an advanced solid tumor such as melanoma, head and neck, liver or kidney cancer. Each CDR3 is given with its conserved first and last residue. D genes are given only for firm matches. Part of the rows lack a size; the others show once, few, many or a class for expanded clones.

size: -
V: TRBV19
D: -
J: TRBJ2-5
CDR3: CASSLGPQETQYF
DNA: TGTGCCAGTAGTCTAGGACCCCAAGAGACCCAGTACTTC

size: -
V: TRBV9
D: -
J: TRBJ2-1
CDR3: CASSVAWGPNNEQFF
DNA: TGTGCCAGCAGCGTAGCCTGGGGTCCAAACAATGAGCAGTTCTTC

size: -
V: TRBV19
D: -
J: TRBJ1-2
CDR3: CASREWENDGYTF
DNA: TGTGCCAGCAGGGAGTGGGAGAATGATGGCTACACCTTC

size: -
V: TRBV4-1
D: -
J: TRBJ1-1
CDR3: CASSQGPGWDTEAFF
DNA: TGCGCCAGCAGCCAAGGACCGGGTTGGGACACTGAAGCTTTCTTT

size: -
V: TRBV6-6
D: -
J: TRBJ2-2
CDR3: CASSLADGGTGELFF
DNA: TGTGCCAGCAGTCTCGCGGACGGGGGCACCGGGGAGCTGTTTTTT

size: -
V: TRBV4-1
D: -
J: TRBJ1-2
CDR3: CASSHLDGYTF
DNA: TGCGCCAGCAGCCACCTAGATGGCTACACCTTC

size: -
V: TRBV11-2
D: -
J: TRBJ1-6
CDR3: CASSLGGDAGSPLHF
DNA: TGTGCCAGCAGCTTGGGCGGGGACGCTGGATCACCCCTCCACTTT

size: -
V: TRBV11-2
D: -
J: TRBJ2-3
CDR3: CASSLGLASTDTQYF
DNA: TGTGCCAGCAGCCTCGGGCTGGCTAGCACAGATACGCAGTATTTT

size: -
V: TRBV9
D: -
J: TRBJ1-1
CDR3: CASSTGIQGSTEAFF
DNA: TGTGCCAGCAGCACGGGAATTCAGGGTTCCACTGAAGCTTTCTTT

size: -
V: TRBV6-5
D: -
J: TRBJ2-7
CDR3: CASSYSRAPGYEQYF
DNA: TGTGCCAGCAGTTACTCTCGGGCCCCCGGTTACGAGCAGTACTTC

size: -
V: TRBV19
D: -
J: TRBJ2-3
CDR3: CASRSRVGTDTQYF
DNA: TGTGCCAGTAGGAGCAGGGTGGGCACAGATACGCAGTATTTT

size: -
V: TRBV18
D: -
J: TRBJ2-5
CDR3: CASSPVDTEETQYF
DNA: TGTGCCAGCTCACCAGTTGACACGGAAGAGACCCAGTACTTC

size: -
V: TRBV5-4
D: -
J: TRBJ1-2
CDR3: CASSLGPAPEANYGYTF
DNA: TGTGCCAGCAGCTTGGGCCCAGCTCCCGAAGCTAACTATGGCTACACCTTC

size: -
V: TRBV7-2
D: TRBD2
J: TRBJ2-5
CDR3: CASSPNSGGEETQYF
DNA: TGTGCCAGCAGCCCGAATAGCGGGGGGGAAGAGACCCAGTACTTC

size: once
V: TRBV7-9
D: -
J: TRBJ2-1
CDR3: CASSSGNEQFF
DNA: TGTGCCAGCAGCTCGGGAAATGAGCAGTTCTTC

size: -
V: TRBV5-8
D: -
J: TRBJ1-2
CDR3: CASSQNYGYTF
DNA: TGTGCCAGCAGCCAAAACTATGGCTACACCTTC

size: -
V: TRBV19
D: -
J: TRBJ1-1
CDR3: CASGGVRQAFF
DNA: TGTGCCAGCGGGGGGGTACGACAAGCTTTCTTT

size: -
V: TRBV6-1
D: TRBD1
J: TRBJ1-2
CDR3: CASSWTGEGYTF
DNA: TGTGCCAGCTCATGGACAGGGGAAGGCTACACCTTC

size: -
V: TRBV19
D: -
J: TRBJ2-3
CDR3: CASSMAGPSTDTQYF
DNA: TGTGCCAGTAGTATGGCGGGACCCAGCACAGATACGCAGTATTTT

size: -
V: TRBV5-8
D: -
J: TRBJ1-2
CDR3: CASSLAGTGRNGYTF
DNA: TGTGCCAGCAGCTTGGCCGGAACAGGGCGAAATGGCTACACCTTC

size: -
V: TRBV9
D: TRBD2
J: TRBJ2-2
CDR3: CASSATSAGTGELFF
DNA: TGTGCCAGCAGCGCGACTAGCGCGGGGACCGGGGAGCTGTTTTTT

size: -
V: TRBV7-9
D: -
J: TRBJ1-1
CDR3: CASSFGGMNTEAFF
DNA: TGTGCCAGCAGCTTCGGGGGGATGAACACTGAAGCTTTCTTT

size: -
V: TRBV27
D: -
J: TRBJ1-1
CDR3: CASSYQGGTEAFF
DNA: TGTGCCAGCAGTTACCAGGGTGGCACTGAAGCTTTCTTT

size: -
V: TRBV5-1
D: -
J: TRBJ2-6
CDR3: CASSLRQATSSGANVLTF
DNA: TGCGCCAGCAGCCTCCGACAGGCGACGAGCTCTGGGGCCAACGTCCTGACTTTC

size: -
V: TRBV9
D: -
J: TRBJ2-1
CDR3: CASSDRVSSYNEQFF
DNA: TGTGCCAGCAGCGACAGGGTTAGCTCCTACAATGAGCAGTTCTTC

size: -
V: TRBV7-9
D: TRBD2
J: TRBJ2-7
CDR3: CASQTSGSIEQYF
DNA: TGTGCCAGCCAGACTAGCGGGTCCATCGAGCAGTACTTC

size: -
V: TRBV27
D: -
J: TRBJ2-1
CDR3: CASSLSSVLATNEQFF
DNA: TGTGCCAGCAGTTTATCGAGCGTACTAGCTACCAATGAGCAGTTCTTC

size: -
V: TRBV5-1
D: -
J: TRBJ1-2
CDR3: CASSLRRETNYGYTF
DNA: TGCGCCAGCAGCTTGAGGAGGGAAACTAACTATGGCTACACCTTC

size: -
V: TRBV9
D: -
J: TRBJ1-2
CDR3: CASSPVPGPNLDGYTF
DNA: TGTGCCAGCAGCCCGGTCCCGGGACCTAATCTTGATGGCTACACCTTC

size: -
V: TRBV10-1
D: TRBD1
J: TRBJ1-2
CDR3: CASSESLTGNGYTF
DNA: TGCGCCAGCAGTGAGTCGCTGACAGGGAATGGCTACACCTTC

size: few
V: TRBV7-9
D: -
J: TRBJ2-7
CDR3: CASSDVGSYEQYF
DNA: TGTGCCAGCAGCGATGTTGGCTCCTACGAGCAGTACTTC

size: -
V: TRBV4-1
D: TRBD2
J: TRBJ2-7
CDR3: CASSLFIAGGYEQYF
DNA: TGCGCCAGCAGCCTATTTATAGCGGGGGGCTACGAGCAGTACTTC

size: -
V: TRBV19
D: -
J: TRBJ1-2
CDR3: CASSERDRSYGYTF
DNA: TGTGCCAGTAGTGAACGGGACCGCTCCTATGGCTACACCTTC

size: -
V: TRBV4-3
D: TRBD2
J: TRBJ2-5
CDR3: CASSLSLAGQETQYF
DNA: TGCGCCAGCAGCCTGAGTCTAGCGGGGCAAGAGACCCAGTACTTC

size: -
V: TRBV28
D: -
J: TRBJ1-6
CDR3: CASSPPQPNSYNSPLHF
DNA: TGTGCCAGCAGTCCCCCCCAGCCTAACTCCTATAATTCACCCCTCCACTTT

size: -
V: TRBV29-1
D: -
J: TRBJ2-3
CDR3: CSVEGGAYYGTDTQYF
DNA: TGCAGCGTTGAAGGAGGGGCGTACTATGGAACAGATACGCAGTATTTT

size: few
V: TRBV7-9
D: TRBD1
J: TRBJ1-3
CDR3: CASRPGTGSGNTIYF
DNA: TGTGCCAGCAGACCCGGGACAGGCTCTGGAAACACCATATATTTT

size: -
V: TRBV4-2
D: TRBD1
J: TRBJ2-7
CDR3: CASSQEGQGYEQYF
DNA: TGTGCCAGCAGCCAAGAGGGACAGGGATACGAGCAGTACTTC

size: few
V: TRBV7-2
D: -
J: TRBJ1-2
CDR3: CASSLEPGHYGYTF
DNA: TGTGCCAGCAGCTTAGAACCAGGGCACTATGGCTACACCTTC

size: few
V: TRBV6-5
D: TRBD1
J: TRBJ1-6
CDR3: CASSYGRTGGGSPLHF
DNA: TGTGCCAGCAGTTACGGCCGGACAGGGGGCGGCTCACCCCTCCACTTT

size: -
V: TRBV27
D: -
J: TRBJ2-1
CDR3: CASSLWRDPHPNPHNCEQFF
DNA: TGTGCCAGCAGTTTATGGAGAGATCCCCACCCCAATCCCCACAATTGTGAGCAGTTCTTC

size: -
V: TRBV29-1
D: TRBD1
J: TRBJ2-5
CDR3: CSVAGTGERETQYF
DNA: TGCAGCGTTGCCGGGACAGGGGAGAGAGAGACCCAGTACTTC

size: -
V: TRBV19
D: -
J: TRBJ2-7
CDR3: CARGGGSSYEQYF
DNA: TGTGCCCGAGGGGGGGGCTCGTCCTACGAGCAGTACTTC

size: once
V: TRBV19
D: -
J: TRBJ2-1
CDR3: CASSIGSSQFF
DNA: TGTGCCAGTAGTATAGGTTCCTCCCAGTTCTTC

size: -
V: TRBV6-6
D: -
J: TRBJ2-7
CDR3: CASLDKHEQYF
DNA: TGTGCCAGCCTAGACAAACACGAGCAGTACTTC

size: -
V: TRBV29-1
D: -
J: TRBJ2-7
CDR3: CSVERDYEQYF
DNA: TGCAGCGTTGAACGGGATTACGAGCAGTACTTC

size: -
V: TRBV7-9
D: -
J: TRBJ2-3
CDR3: CASSLWDSGPDTQYF
DNA: TGTGCCAGCAGCTTATGGGACTCTGGGCCAGATACGCAGTATTTT

size: -
V: TRBV5-5
D: TRBD1
J: TRBJ1-1
CDR3: CASSLAWGQEARTGAFF
DNA: TGTGCCAGCAGCTTGGCTTGGGGACAGGAGGCCAGGACGGGAGCTTTCTTT

size: -
V: TRBV29-1
D: -
J: TRBJ2-3
CDR3: CSVEDRTNLASTDTQYF
DNA: TGCAGCGTTGAAGATCGGACGAACCTAGCTAGCACAGATACGCAGTATTTT

size: -
V: TRBV29-1
D: -
J: TRBJ2-1
CDR3: CSVLSEGEQFF
DNA: TGCAGCGTTCTATCAGAGGGGGAGCAGTTCTTC